This T cell receptor beta chain was captured in a study of cytomegalovirus exposure and HLA in healthy donors. Overall study context: From HLA-typed donors, an early data release held about 92 million unique TCRs.

Primers: 60 Vbeta forward and 13 Jbeta reverse. Assay used: immunoSEQ multiplex PCR; TCRdb lists only in-frame clones, some missing. The data show some 70,000 clones, and the top ten clones hold about 0.82%. Notes on this clone: Its antigen is unidentified.

J gave up 7 bases and V 3 bases, and 16 bases lay outside the gene matches. The CDR3 totals 17 residues. CDR1 SGHNT and CDR2 YYREEE come from the germline V gene (reference sequence). Study-level points and caveats: The study carried out a later analysis of TCR beta sequences. It associated 16,951 of them with specific HLA alleles at a false discovery rate of 0.05. Sequencing probably produced one cluster of sequence variants that were highly shared.

Nominally healthy donors provided the samples, though records likely missed some immune exposures. This sequence was found in a boy aged 10-17 years in good health and CMV-seronegative. The chain links TRBV5-4 to TRBJ1-2; TRBD1 matches 9 bases. Sequences were obtained from PBMCs. CDR3 DNA: TGTGCCAGCAGCTCAAATAGACACGGACAGGGGATTTTTGGCTACACCTTC. Translating gives CASSSNRHGQGIFGYTF.